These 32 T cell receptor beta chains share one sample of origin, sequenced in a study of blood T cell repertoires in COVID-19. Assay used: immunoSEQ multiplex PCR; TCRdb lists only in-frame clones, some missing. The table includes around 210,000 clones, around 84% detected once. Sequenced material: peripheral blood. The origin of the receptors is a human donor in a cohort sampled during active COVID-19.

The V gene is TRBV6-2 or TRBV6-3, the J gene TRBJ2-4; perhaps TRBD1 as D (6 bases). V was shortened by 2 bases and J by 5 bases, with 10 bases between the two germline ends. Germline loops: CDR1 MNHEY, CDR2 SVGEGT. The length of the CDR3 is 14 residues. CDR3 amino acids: CASSYDRLQNIQYF. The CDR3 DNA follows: TGTGCCAGCAGTTACGACAGGCTGCAAAACATTCAGTACTTC.

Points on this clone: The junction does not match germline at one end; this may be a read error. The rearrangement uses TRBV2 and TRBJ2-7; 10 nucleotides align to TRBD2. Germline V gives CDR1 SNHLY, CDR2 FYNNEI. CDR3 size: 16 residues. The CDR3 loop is CASSLTALAGEPSGGF. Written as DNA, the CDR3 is TGTGCCAGCAGTTTAACCGCCCTAGCGGGAGAGCCAAGCGGGGGCTTC.

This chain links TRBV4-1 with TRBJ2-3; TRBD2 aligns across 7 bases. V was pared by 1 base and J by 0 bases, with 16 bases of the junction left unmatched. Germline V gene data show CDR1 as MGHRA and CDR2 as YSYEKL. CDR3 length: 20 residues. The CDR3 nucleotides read TGCGCCAGCAGCCAAGGCACGGCCGGTTGGGAGCGGGGAAGCACAGATACGCAGTATTTT. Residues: CASSQGTAGWERGSTDTQYF.

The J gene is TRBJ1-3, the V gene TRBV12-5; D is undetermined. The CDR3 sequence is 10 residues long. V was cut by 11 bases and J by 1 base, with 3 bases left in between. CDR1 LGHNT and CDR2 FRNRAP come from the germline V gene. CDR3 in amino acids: CASSGNTIYF. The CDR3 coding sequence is TGTGCTTCGTCTGGAAACACCATATATTTT.

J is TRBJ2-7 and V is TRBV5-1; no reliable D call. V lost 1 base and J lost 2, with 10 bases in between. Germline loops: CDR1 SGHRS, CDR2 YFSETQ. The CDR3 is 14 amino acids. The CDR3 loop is CASSLSQAAYEQYF. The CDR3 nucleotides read TGCGCCAGCAGCTTGAGCCAGGCCGCCTACGAGCAGTACTTC.

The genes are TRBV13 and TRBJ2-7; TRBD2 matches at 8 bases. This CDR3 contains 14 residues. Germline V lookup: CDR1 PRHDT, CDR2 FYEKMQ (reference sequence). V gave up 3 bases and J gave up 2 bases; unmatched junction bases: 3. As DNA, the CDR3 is TGTGCCAGCAGCTTCGCGGGAGGCCCCTACGAGCAGTACTTC. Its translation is CASSFAGGPYEQYF.

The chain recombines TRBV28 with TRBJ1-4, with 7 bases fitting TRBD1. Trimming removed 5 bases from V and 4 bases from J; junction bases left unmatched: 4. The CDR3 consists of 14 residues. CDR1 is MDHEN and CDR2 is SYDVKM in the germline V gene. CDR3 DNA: TGTGCCAGCAGTCAGGGGGACTTTAATGAAAAACTGTTTTTT. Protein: CASSQGDFNEKLFF.

CDR3 bases: TGCGCCAGCTGCTCAGGGGTGGGCGCAGATACGCAGTATTTT. This codes for CASCSGVGADTQYF. The chain carries TRBV5-1 and TRBJ2-3; the D gene is possibly TRBD1 (6 bases). Trimming cost V 7 bases and J 4 bases, with 16 bases left between them. The CDR3 is 14 residues long. Germline V CDR1 and CDR2: SGHRS, YFSETQ.

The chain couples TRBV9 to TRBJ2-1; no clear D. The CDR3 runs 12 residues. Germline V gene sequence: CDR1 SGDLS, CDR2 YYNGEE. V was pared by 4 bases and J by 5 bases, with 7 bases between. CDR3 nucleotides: TGTGCCAGCAGCCTGAGTGACAATGAGCAGTTCTTC. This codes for CASSLSDNEQFF.

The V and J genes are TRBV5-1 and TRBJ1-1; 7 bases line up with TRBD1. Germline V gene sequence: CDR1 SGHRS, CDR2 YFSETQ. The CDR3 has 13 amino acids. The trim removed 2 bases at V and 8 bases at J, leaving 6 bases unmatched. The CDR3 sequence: CASSLGQDREAFF. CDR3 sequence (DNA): TGCGCCAGCAGCTTAGGACAGGACCGCGAAGCTTTCTTT.

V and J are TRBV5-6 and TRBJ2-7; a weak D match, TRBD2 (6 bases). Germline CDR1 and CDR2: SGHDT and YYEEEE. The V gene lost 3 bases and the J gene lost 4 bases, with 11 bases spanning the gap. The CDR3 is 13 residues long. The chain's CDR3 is CASSSPGSYEQYF. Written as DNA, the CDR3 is TGTGCCAGCAGCTCACCCGGGAGTTACGAGCAGTACTTC.

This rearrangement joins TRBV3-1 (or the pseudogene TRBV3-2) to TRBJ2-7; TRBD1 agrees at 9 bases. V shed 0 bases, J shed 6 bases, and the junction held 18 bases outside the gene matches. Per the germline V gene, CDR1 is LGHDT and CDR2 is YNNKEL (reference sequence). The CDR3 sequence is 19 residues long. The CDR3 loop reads CASSQDLRTGVSTYGEQYF. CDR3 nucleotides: TGTGCCAGCAGCCAAGATCTCCGGACAGGGGTATCCACCTACGGCGAGCAGTACTTC.

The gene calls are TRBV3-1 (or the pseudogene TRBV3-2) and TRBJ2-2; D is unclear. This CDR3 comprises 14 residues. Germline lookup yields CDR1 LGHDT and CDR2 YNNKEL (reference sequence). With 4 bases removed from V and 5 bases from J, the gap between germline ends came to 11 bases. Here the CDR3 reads CASSPEVGTGELFF. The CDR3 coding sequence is TGTGCCAGCAGCCCCGAGGTAGGAACCGGGGAGCTGTTTTTT.

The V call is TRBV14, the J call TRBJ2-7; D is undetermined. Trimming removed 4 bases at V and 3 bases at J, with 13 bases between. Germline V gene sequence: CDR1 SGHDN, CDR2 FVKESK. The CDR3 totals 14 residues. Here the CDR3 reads CASSLGDSSYEQYF. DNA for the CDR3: TGTGCCAGCAGCCTCGGTGATAGCAGCTACGAGCAGTACTTC.

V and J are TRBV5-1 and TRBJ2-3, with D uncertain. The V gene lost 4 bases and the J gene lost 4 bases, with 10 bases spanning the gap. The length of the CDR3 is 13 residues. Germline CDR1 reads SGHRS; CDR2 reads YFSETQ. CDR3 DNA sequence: TGCGCCAGCAGCGTTGGTGGCTCAGATACGCAGTATTTT. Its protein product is CASSVGGSDTQYF.

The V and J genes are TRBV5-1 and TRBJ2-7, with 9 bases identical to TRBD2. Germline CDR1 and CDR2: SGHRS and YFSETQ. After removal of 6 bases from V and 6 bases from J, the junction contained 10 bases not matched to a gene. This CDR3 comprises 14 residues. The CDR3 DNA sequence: TGCGCCAGCACCCCGGTCGCGGGAGGGCTCGAGCAGTACTTC. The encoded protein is CASTPVAGGLEQYF. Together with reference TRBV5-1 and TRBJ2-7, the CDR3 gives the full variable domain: KAGVTQTPRYLIKTRGQQVTLSCSPISGHRSVSWYQQTPGQGLQFLFEYFSETQRNKGNFPGRFSGRQFSNSRSEMNVSTLELGDSALYLCASTPVAGGLEQYFGPGTRLTVT.

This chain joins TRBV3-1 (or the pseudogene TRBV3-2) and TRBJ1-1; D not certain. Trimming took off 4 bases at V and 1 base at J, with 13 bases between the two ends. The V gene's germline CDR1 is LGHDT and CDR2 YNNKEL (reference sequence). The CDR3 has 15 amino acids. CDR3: CASSPSRHPNTEAFF. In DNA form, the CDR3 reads TGTGCCAGCAGCCCCTCCCGACACCCGAACACTGAAGCTTTCTTT.

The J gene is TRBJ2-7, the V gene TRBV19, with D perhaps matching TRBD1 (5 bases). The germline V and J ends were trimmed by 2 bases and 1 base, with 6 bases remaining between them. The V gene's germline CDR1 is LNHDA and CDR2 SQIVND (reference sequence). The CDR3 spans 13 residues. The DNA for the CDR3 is TGTGCCAGTAGTATACAGGGTTCCTACGAGCAGTACTTC. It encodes CASSIQGSYEQYF. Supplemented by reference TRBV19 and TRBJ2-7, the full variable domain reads DGGITQSPKYLFRKEGQNVTLSCEQNLNHDAMYWYRQDPGQGLRLIYYSQIVNDFQKGDIAEGYSVSREKKESFPLTVTSAQKNPTAFYLCASSIQGSYEQYFGPGTRLTVT.

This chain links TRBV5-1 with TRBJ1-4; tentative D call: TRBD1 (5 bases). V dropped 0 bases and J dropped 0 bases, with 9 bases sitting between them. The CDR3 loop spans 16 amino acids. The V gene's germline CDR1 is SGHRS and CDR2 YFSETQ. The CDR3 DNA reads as TGCGCCAGCAGCTTGGGGGGCCGTGCAACTAATGAAAAACTGTTTTTT. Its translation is CASSLGGRATNEKLFF. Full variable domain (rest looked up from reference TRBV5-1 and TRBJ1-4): KAGVTQTPRYLIKTRGQQVTLSCSPISGHRSVSWYQQTPGQGLQFLFEYFSETQRNKGNFPGRFSGRQFSNSRSEMNVSTLELGDSALYLCASSLGGRATNEKLFFGSGTQLSVL.

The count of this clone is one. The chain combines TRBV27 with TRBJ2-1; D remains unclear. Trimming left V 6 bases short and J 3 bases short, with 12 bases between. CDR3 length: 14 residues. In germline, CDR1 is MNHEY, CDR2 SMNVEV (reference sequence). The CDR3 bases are TGTGCCAGCAGCCCCGCTCTAGGCTACAATGAGCAGTTCTTC. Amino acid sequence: CASSPALGYNEQFF.

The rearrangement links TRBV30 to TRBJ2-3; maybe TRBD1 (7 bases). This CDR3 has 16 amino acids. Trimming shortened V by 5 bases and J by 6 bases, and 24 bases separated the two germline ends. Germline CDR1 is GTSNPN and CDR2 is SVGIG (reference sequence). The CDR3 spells CAWARGAFAGADTQYF. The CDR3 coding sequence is TGTGCCTGGGCCAGGGGGGCGTTTGCGGGCGCGGATACGCAGTATTTT.

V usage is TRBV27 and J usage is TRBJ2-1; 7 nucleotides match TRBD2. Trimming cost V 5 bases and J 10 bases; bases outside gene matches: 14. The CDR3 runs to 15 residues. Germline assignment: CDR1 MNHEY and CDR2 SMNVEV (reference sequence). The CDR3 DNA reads TGTGCCAGCAGTCCACTGGGAAGAGCGGGAAACGAGCAGTTCTTC. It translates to CASSPLGRAGNEQFF.

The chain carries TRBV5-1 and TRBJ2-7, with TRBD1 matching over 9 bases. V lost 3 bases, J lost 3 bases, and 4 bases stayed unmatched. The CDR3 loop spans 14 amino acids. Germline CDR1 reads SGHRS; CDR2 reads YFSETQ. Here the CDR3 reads CASSYGTGSYEQYF. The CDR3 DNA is TGCGCCAGCAGCTACGGGACAGGGAGCTACGAGCAGTACTTC.

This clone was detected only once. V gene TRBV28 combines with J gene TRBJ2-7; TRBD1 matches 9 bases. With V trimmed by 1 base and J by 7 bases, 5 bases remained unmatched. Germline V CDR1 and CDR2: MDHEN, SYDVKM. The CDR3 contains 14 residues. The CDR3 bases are TGTGCCAGCAGTTTATCCGGGGGGACAGGGGAGCAGTACTTC. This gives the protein CASSLSGGTGEQYF.

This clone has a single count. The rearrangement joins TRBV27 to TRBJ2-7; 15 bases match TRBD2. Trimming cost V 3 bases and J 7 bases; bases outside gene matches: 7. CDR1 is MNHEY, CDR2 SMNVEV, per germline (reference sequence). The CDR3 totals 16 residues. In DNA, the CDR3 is TGTGCCAGCAGTTTCGGACTAGCGGGAGGGCCGGGTGAGCAGTACTTC. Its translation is CASSFGLAGGPGEQYF.

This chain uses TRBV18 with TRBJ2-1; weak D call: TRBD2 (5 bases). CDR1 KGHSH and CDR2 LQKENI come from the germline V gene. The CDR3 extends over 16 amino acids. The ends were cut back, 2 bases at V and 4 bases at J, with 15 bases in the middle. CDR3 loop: CASSPYTPGNYNEQFF. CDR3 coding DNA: TGTGCCAGCTCACCATACACCCCGGGGAATTACAATGAGCAGTTCTTC.

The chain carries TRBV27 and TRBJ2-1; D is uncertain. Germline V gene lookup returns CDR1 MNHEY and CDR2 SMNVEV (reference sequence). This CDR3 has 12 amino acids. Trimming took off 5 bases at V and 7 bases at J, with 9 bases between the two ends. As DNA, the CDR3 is TGTGCCAGCAGTACCCGGGTGAATGAGCAGTTCTTC. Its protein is CASSTRVNEQFF.

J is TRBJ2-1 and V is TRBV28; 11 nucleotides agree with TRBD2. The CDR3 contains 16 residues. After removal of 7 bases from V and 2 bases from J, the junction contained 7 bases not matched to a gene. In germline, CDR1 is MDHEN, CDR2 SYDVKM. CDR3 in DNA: TGTGCCAGCAATTTTATAGCGGGAGGGCCCTACAATGAGCAGTTCTTC. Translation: CASNFIAGGPYNEQFF.

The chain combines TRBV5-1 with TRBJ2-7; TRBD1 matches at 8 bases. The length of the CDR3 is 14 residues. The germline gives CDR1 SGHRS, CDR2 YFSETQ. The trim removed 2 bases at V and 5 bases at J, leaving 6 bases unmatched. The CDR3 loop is CASSFLDRGNEQYF. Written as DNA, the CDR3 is TGCGCCAGCAGCTTTCTCGACAGGGGCAACGAGCAGTACTTC.

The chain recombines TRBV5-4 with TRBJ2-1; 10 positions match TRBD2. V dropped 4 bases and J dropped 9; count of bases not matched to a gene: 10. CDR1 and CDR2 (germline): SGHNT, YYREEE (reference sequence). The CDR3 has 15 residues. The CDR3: CASSPEREGLFEQFF. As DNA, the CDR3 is TGTGCCAGCAGCCCGGAGCGGGAGGGATTGTTTGAGCAGTTCTTC.

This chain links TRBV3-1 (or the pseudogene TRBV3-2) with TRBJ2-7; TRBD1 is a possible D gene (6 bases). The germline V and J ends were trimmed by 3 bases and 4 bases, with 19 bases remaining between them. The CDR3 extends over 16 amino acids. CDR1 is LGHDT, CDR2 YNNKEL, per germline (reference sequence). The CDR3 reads CASSHGPGQARYEQYF. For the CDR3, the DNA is TGTGCCAGCAGCCACGGCCCGGGACAAGCCAGATACGAGCAGTACTTC.

DNA of the CDR3: TGTGCCACCAGCAGAGTAGCCGGGTACGAGCAGTACTTC. This gives the protein CATSRVAGYEQYF. The V call is TRBV15, the J call TRBJ2-7, with unresolved D. This CDR3 is built from 13 residues. Germline values: CDR1 LNHNV, CDR2 YYDKDF (reference sequence). V gave up 1 base and J gave up 4 bases, with 8 bases separating them.